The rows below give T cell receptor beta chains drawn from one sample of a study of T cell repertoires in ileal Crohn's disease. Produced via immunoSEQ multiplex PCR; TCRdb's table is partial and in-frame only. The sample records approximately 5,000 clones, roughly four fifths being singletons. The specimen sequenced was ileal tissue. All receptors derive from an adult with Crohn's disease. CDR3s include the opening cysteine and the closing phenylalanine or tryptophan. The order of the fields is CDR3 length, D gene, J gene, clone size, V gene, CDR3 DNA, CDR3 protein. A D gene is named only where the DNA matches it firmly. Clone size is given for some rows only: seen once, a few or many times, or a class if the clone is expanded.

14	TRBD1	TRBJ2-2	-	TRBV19	TGTGCCAGTAGCTGGGACAGGGTGACCGGGGAGCTGTTTTTT	CASSWDRVTGELFF
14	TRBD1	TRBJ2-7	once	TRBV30	TGTGCCTGGGCCGCCGGGACAGCCTTGTCGGTGCAGTACTTC	CAWAAGTALSVQYF
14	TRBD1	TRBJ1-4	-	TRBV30	TGTGCCTGGAATCCGGGACAGCCTAATGAAAAACTGTTTTTT	CAWNPGQPNEKLFF
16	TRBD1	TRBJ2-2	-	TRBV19	TGTGCCAGTACCGGCGGTCAGGGGGCAAGGACCGGGGAGCTGTTTTTT	CASTGGQGARTGELFF
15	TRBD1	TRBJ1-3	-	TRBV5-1	TGCGCCAGCAGCTTGGATACAGGGGTGGGAAACACCATATATTTT	CASSLDTGVGNTIYF
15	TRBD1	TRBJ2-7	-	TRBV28	TGTGCCAGCAGTACCCCTGAGGGGACAGGCTACGAGCAGTACTTC	CASSTPEGTGYEQYF
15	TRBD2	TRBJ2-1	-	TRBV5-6	TGTGCCGGCAGCTCCCCGGGAGGCCTCTGGGATGAGCAGTTCTTC	CAGSSPGGLWDEQFF
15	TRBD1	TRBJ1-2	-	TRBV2	TGTGCCAGTACCTCCGGGACAGGGAGGTTTAGTGGCTACACCTTC	CASTSGTGRFSGYTF
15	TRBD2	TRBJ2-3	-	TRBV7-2	TGTGCCAGCAGCTTGGTTAGCGGGTACACAGATACGCAGTATTTT	CASSLVSGYTDTQYF
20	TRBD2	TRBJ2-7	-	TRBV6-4	TGTGCCAGCAGTGACCTTCCCACTAGCGGGAGGACAGTAGTCTCCTACGAGCAGTACTTC	CASSDLPTSGRTVVSYEQYF
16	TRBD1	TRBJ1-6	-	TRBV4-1	TGCGCCAGCAGCCAAGATTTCGCAGGGGGCTTTTCACCCCTCCACTTT	CASSQDFAGGFSPLHF
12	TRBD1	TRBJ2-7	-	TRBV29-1	TGCAGCGGGGGACAGGGCGATTACGAGCAGTACTTC	CSGGQGDYEQYF
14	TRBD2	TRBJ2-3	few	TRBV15	TGTGCCACCCGGGAGGACGGGGCCACAGATACGCAGTATTTT	CATREDGATDTQYF
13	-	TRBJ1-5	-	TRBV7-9	TGTGCCAGCAGCTTAGCGCCGGGTCAGCCCCAGCATTTT	CASSLAPGQPQHF
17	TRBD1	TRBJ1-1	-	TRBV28	TGTGCCAGCATCTACTTGGGACAGGGAATCTCGGGGACTGAAGCTTTCTTT	CASIYLGQGISGTEAFF
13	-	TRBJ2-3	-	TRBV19	TGTGCCAGTAGTTTACTAGCCACAGATACGCAGTATTTT	CASSLLATDTQYF
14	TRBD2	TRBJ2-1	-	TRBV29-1	TGCAGCGTTTCTGCGGGAGGCAACTACAATGAGCAGTTCTTC	CSVSAGGNYNEQFF
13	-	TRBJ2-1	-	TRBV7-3	TGTGCCAGCAGCTCCTACCTCTTCAATGAGCAGTTCTTC	CASSSYLFNEQFF
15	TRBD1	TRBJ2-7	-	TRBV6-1	TGTGCCAGCAGTGGCAGGACAGGGGTTCACTACGAGCAGTACTTC	CASSGRTGVHYEQYF
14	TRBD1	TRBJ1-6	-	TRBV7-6	TGTGCCGGCAGCTTGGGGACAGGGAATTCACCCCTCCACTTT	CAGSLGTGNSPLHF
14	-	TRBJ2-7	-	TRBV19	TGTGCCAGTAGTATTGGAGGCTCGAACTACGAGCAGTACTTC	CASSIGGSNYEQYF
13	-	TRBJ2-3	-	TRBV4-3	TGCGCCAGCAGCCAAGACAGGGGAACGGCGCAGTATTTT	CASSQDRGTAQYF
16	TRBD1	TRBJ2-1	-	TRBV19	TGTGCCAGTAGTCGAACAGGGGTGATCTCCTACAATGAGCAGTTCTTC	CASSRTGVISYNEQFF
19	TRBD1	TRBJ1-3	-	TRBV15	TGTGCCACCAGCAGAGATGCATTCCGGGACAGTGGAGGTGGAAACACCATATATTTT	CATSRDAFRDSGGGNTIYF
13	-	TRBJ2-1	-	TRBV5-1	TGCGCCAGCAGCTTGGCTCTTAACAATGAGCAGTTCTTC	CASSLALNNEQFF
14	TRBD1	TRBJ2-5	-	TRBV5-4	TGTGCCAGCAGCTCGGGACAGGGTATAGAGACCCAGTACTTC	CASSSGQGIETQYF
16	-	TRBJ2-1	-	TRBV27	TGTGCCAGCAGTTCCTCCGGGGTCCTCGGGGACAATGAGCAGTTCTTC	CASSSSGVLGDNEQFF
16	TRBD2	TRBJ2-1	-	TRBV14	TGTGCCAGTAATAGTTTGGGACTAGCGGTCTACAATGAGCAGTTCTTC	CASNSLGLAVYNEQFF
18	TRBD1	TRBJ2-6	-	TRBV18	TGTGCCAGCTCGCGGACAGGGCTCTCAAACTCTGGGGCCAACGTCCTGACTTTC	CASSRTGLSNSGANVLTF
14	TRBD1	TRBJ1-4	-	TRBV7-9	TGTGCCAGCACCCGTACAGGGGGTGGCGAAAAACTGTTTTTT	CASTRTGGGEKLFF
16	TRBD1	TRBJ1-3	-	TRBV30	TGTGCCTGGAGGAGGAGGGACAGGGGCTCTGGAAACACCATATATTTT	CAWRRRDRGSGNTIYF
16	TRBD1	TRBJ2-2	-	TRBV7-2	TGTGCCAGCAGGCTGACAGGGGGCGCGAACACCGGGGAGCTGTTTTTT	CASRLTGGANTGELFF
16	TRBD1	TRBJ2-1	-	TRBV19	TGTGCCAGTAGTCTACCAGGGGGCAGCTCCTACAATGAGCAGTTCTTC	CASSLPGGSSYNEQFF
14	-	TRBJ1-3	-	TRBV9	TGTGCCAGCAGCGTATCGGGGGCTGGAAACACCATATATTTT	CASSVSGAGNTIYF
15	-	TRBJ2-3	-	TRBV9	TGTGCCAGCAGCACTGACAGGACTAGCACAGATACGCAGTATTTT	CASSTDRTSTDTQYF
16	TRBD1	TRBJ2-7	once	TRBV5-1	TGCGCCAGCAGCTTAATCCACGGGACAGAGGCCTACGAGCAGTACTTC	CASSLIHGTEAYEQYF
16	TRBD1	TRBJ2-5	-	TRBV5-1	TGCGCCAGCAGCTTGGTTAGACAGGGGGCGAAGGAGACCCAGTACTTC	CASSLVRQGAKETQYF
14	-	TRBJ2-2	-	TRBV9	TGTGCCAGCAGCGTAGCTACGAACACCGGGGAGCTGTTTTTT	CASSVATNTGELFF
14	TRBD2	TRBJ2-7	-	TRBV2	TGTGCCAGCAGTAGGACTAGCGGGAGTGCCGAGCAGTACTTC	CASSRTSGSAEQYF
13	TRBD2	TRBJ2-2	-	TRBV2	TGTGCCAGCAGTGCTGGGAGGGAGGGGGAGCTGTTTTTT	CASSAGREGELFF
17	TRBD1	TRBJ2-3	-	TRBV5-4	TGTGCCAGCAGCCCGGGGACAGGGAGGGGGATCACAGATACGCAGTATTTT	CASSPGTGRGITDTQYF
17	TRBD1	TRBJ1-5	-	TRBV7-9	TGTGCCAGCAGCGAAGACCTCCCAGGGGGCTGGAATCAGCCCCAGCATTTT	CASSEDLPGGWNQPQHF
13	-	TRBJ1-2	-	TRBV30	TGTGCCTGGAGTGTTGGCGGGGGCCTTGGCTACACCTTC	CAWSVGGGLGYTF
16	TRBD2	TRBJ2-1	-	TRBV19	TGTGCCAGTAGTATCTACGTACTAGCGGAATACAATGAGCAGTTCTTC	CASSIYVLAEYNEQFF
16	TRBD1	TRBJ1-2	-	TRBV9	TGTGCCAGCAGCGCAAAAGGACAGGGGGCCGGCTATGGCTACACCTTC	CASSAKGQGAGYGYTF
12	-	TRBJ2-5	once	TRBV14	TGTGCCAGCAGCCGCGTCCAAGAGACCCAGTACTTC	CASSRVQETQYF
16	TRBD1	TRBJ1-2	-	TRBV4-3	TGCGCCAGCAGCCCCAGGGACAGGGCCACCCAATATGGCTACACCTTC	CASSPRDRATQYGYTF
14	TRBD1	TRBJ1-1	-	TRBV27	TGTGCCAGCAGTTTAACCATGGACAGGCCTGAAGCTTTCTTT	CASSLTMDRPEAFF
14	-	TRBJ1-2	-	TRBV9	TGTGCCAGCAGCGTAGATGCCGGAGGGTATGGCTACACCTTC	CASSVDAGGYGYTF
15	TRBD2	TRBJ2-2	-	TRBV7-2	TGTGCCAGCAGCCCCCTGAGGCGGGAGACCGGGGAGCTGTTTTTT	CASSPLRRETGELFF
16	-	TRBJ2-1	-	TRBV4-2	TGTGCCAGCAGCCCCACGGGGTATAGCTCCTACAATGAGCAGTTCTTC	CASSPTGYSSYNEQFF
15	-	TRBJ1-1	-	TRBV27	TGTGCCAGCAGTTCGCCGACAGGTTTAGTCACTGAAGCTTTCTTT	CASSSPTGLVTEAFF
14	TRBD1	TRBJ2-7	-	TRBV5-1	TGCGCCAGCGGGTCCGGGGACAGGGGGGGCGAGCAGTACTTC	CASGSGDRGGEQYF